A single sample gave rise to the 21 T cell receptor beta chains below, sequenced in a study of cytomegalovirus exposure and HLA in healthy donors (dated by TCRdb to about 2017). Library generation was performed with the immunoSEQ multiplex PCR assay. A mixture of 60 forward primers for TCR Vbeta segments and 13 reverse primers for TCR Jbeta segments was used in the multiplex PCR. TCRdb re-hosts the immuneACCESS table, in-frame sequences only. Its copies lack some clones; in the studies checked, an unresolved V gene accounts for under half of them, and the cause for the rest is not known. For this sample the table gives around 99,000 clones, of which roughly two thirds were detected only once. The leading ten clones occupy roughly 8% of the sample. The material sequenced was PBMCs. The receptors stem from a middle-aged man in good health and CMV-seronegative.

In the case of this clone: Other DNA variants within this sample encode the same CDR3. The chain uses TRBV6-1 and TRBJ1-1; TRBD1 agrees at 7 bases. V was pared by 6 bases and J by 4 bases, with 2 bases of the junction left unmatched. Germline CDR1 and CDR2: MNHNS and SASEGT. This CDR3 spans 12 amino acids. In DNA form, the CDR3 reads TGTGCCAGCAGGAGACAGGGCACTGAAGCTTTCTTT. This sequence encodes CASRRQGTEAFF.

The DNA for the CDR3 is TGCGCCAGCAGCCAAGATAGGACAGGAGGGGACTACGAGCAGTACTTC. It codes for CASSQDRTGGDYEQYF. The chain couples TRBV4-1 to TRBJ2-7, with D tentatively TRBD1 (7 bases). The length of the CDR3 is 16 residues. Looked up from germline, CDR1 is MGHRA and CDR2 is YSYEKL. V lost 0 bases and J lost 3, with 15 bases in between.

V usage is TRBV11-2 and J usage is TRBJ2-3, with 10 bases identical to TRBD2. CDR1 and CDR2 (germline): SGHAT, FQNNGV. V lost 3 bases to trimming and J lost 7 bases; unmatched junction nucleotides: 7. This CDR3 is built from 15 residues. The CDR3, as DNA: TGTGCCAGCAGCTTGATAGCGGGGGGTTCGAATACGCAGTATTTT. Its translation is CASSLIAGGSNTQYF.

The rearrangement joins TRBV15 to TRBJ1-6, with unresolved D. Per germline, CDR1 LNHNV and CDR2 YYDKDF (reference sequence). The CDR3 runs 14 residues. With 5 bases removed from V and 4 bases from J, the gap between germline ends came to 9 bases. CDR3 sequence reads: CATSGTRYNSPLHF. Here the CDR3 DNA reads TGTGCCACCAGCGGCACCCGATATAATTCACCCCTCCACTTT.

The V call is TRBV6-1, the J call TRBJ2-1, with D possibly matching TRBD1 (6 bases). There are 15 residues in the CDR3. Germline CDR1 reads MNHNS; CDR2 reads SASEGT. V lost 1 base and J lost 6, with 13 bases in between. The CDR3 region is CASSEDGLGGNEQFF. Here the CDR3 DNA reads TGTGCCAGCAGTGAAGATGGGTTAGGGGGCAATGAGCAGTTCTTC.

The chain carries TRBV27 and TRBJ1-4; 11 nucleotides agree with TRBD1. Trimming cost V 5 bases and J 8 bases; bases outside gene matches: 7. Germline assignment: CDR1 MNHEY and CDR2 SMNVEV (reference sequence). The CDR3 is made up of 15 amino acids. For the CDR3, the DNA is TGTGCCAGCAGTCGACGGACAGGGGGCGCGGAAAAACTGTTTTTT. Its translation: CASSRRTGGAEKLFF.

This chain links TRBV14 with TRBJ2-3, with D hard to call. Trimming left V 1 base short and J 0 bases short, with 8 bases between. The CDR3 is 15 amino acids. Looked up from germline, CDR1 is SGHDN and CDR2 is FVKESK. The CDR3 loop is CASSQVRVSTDTQYF. The DNA of the CDR3 is TGTGCCAGCAGCCAAGTACGGGTGAGCACAGATACGCAGTATTTT.

The chain couples TRBV7-8 to TRBJ1-5; 7 positions match TRBD1. Germline values: CDR1 SGHVS, CDR2 FQNEAQ. CDR3 length equals 13 residues. V was clipped by 6 bases and J by 7 bases; unmatched bases: 6. CDR3 sequence: CASSFDRDQPQHF. The CDR3 DNA reads TGTGCCAGCAGTTTCGACAGGGACCAGCCCCAGCATTTT.

The V and J genes are TRBV19 and TRBJ2-6; 9 bases fit TRBD1. V gave up 5 bases and J gave up 0 bases; unmatched junction bases: 5. The germline V gene encodes CDR1 LNHDA and CDR2 SQIVND (reference sequence). The CDR3 consists of 17 residues. CDR3 sequence: CASSQTTGGSGANVLTF. The CDR3 coding sequence is TGTGCCAGTAGTCAAACGACAGGGGGCTCTGGGGCCAACGTCCTGACTTTC.

The chain recombines TRBV4-1 with TRBJ2-7, with 10 bases identical to TRBD1. Germline lookup yields CDR1 MGHRA and CDR2 YSYEKL. The CDR3 has 16 amino acids. Trimming at V came to 1 base and at J to 6 bases, leaving 9 bases not matched to a gene. In DNA, the CDR3 is TGCGCCAGCAGCCAAGTCACTATCCGGGACAGGGGCGAGCAGTACTTC. Protein: CASSQVTIRDRGEQYF.

The chain couples TRBV27 to TRBJ2-7; TRBD2 matches at 8 bases. Germline V lookup: CDR1 MNHEY, CDR2 SMNVEV (reference sequence). Trimming took 5 bases from V and 4 from J; bases not matched to a gene: 10. The CDR3 loop spans 15 amino acids. CDR3: CASSPQRGGGYEQYF. CDR3 in DNA: TGTGCCAGCAGTCCGCAAAGGGGCGGGGGGTACGAGCAGTACTTC.

This clone was seen just once. The chain has TRBV4-1 and TRBJ1-2; 8 bases are shared with TRBD1. V dropped 3 bases and J dropped 4; count of bases not matched to a gene: 4. The CDR3 spans 14 residues. The germline gives CDR1 MGHRA, CDR2 YSYEKL. This chain's CDR3 is CASSQRTGTYGYTF. CDR3 DNA sequence: TGCGCCAGCAGCCAGAGGACAGGGACCTATGGCTACACCTTC.

This chain links TRBV28 with TRBJ1-2; 7 bases are shared with TRBD1. The CDR3 runs 14 residues. The junction had 5 bases not matched to a gene; V was cut back by 4 bases and J by 3 bases. Germline-derived CDR1 and CDR2 are MDHEN and SYDVKM. In DNA, the CDR3 is TGTGCCAGCAGTTCATGGGACAGAGACTATGGCTACACCTTC. Protein: CASSSWDRDYGYTF.

A few counts support this clone. This sequence joins TRBV7-8 and TRBJ1-2; D might be TRBD1 (5 bases). Looked up from germline, CDR1 is SGHVS and CDR2 is FQNEAQ. V was pared by 1 base and J by 11 bases, with 14 bases between. The CDR3 length is 13 residues. DNA for the CDR3: TGTGCCAGCAGCTTAGGGTCGCAGGGCGTGTACACCTTC. Translating it yields CASSLGSQGVYTF.

The chain has TRBV4-1 and TRBJ2-1; D is possibly TRBD2 (5 bases). Germline-derived CDR1 and CDR2 are MGHRA and YSYEKL. The CDR3 contains 16 residues. V was trimmed by 1 base and J by 0 bases, leaving 10 bases between them. This CDR3 is CASSQGLSGSYNEQFF. In nucleotides, the CDR3 is TGCGCCAGCAGCCAAGGGTTGAGCGGCTCCTACAATGAGCAGTTCTTC.

The J gene is TRBJ2-1, the V gene TRBV6-1; no clear D. This CDR3 region has 14 residues. The V end lost 6 bases, the J end lost 8 bases, and 17 bases lay between the germline ends. Germline CDR1 is MNHNS and CDR2 is SASEGT. Here the CDR3 reads CASRHRDSSYEQFF. CDR3 DNA sequence: TGTGCCAGCAGGCATCGCGATTCTAGTTATGAGCAGTTCTTC.

The rearrangement uses TRBV7-2 and TRBJ1-5, with 8 bases lining up with TRBD1. The germline gives CDR1 SGHTA, CDR2 FQGNSA. The CDR3 contains 18 residues. Trimming at V came to 5 bases and at J to 0 bases, leaving 12 bases not matched to a gene. The CDR3 DNA reads as TGTGCCAGCAGCCCAACCCAGGACAGGGTTTATAGCAATCAGCCCCAGCATTTT. Translating it yields CASSPTQDRVYSNQPQHF.

V is TRBV10-1 and J is TRBJ2-7; 14 bases agree with TRBD2. CDR1 is WNHNN and CDR2 is SYGVQD in the germline V gene (reference sequence). After removal of 3 bases from V and 1 base from J, the junction contained 5 bases not matched to a gene. The CDR3 length is 17 residues. CDR3 region: CASSDRLAGGPSYEQYF. CDR3 DNA: TGCGCCAGCAGTGACCGACTAGCGGGGGGGCCATCCTACGAGCAGTACTTC.

This chain uses TRBV11-2 with TRBJ2-1; 8 nucleotides align to TRBD2. The CDR3 loop spans 16 amino acids. Germline-derived CDR1 and CDR2 are SGHAT and FQNNGV. The trim removed 2 bases at V and 6 bases at J, leaving 9 bases unmatched. CDR3 region: CASSLIRGGSVNEQFF. The CDR3 DNA reads as TGTGCCAGCAGCTTAATTCGGGGGGGGTCAGTCAATGAGCAGTTCTTC.

With respect to this clone: At one of its ends the junction is not consistent with the germline gene, which may arise from a read error. The rearrangement joins TRBV5-6 to TRBJ1-2; 10 bases agree with TRBD1. The CDR3 is 15 amino acids. Germline values: CDR1 SGHDT, CDR2 YYEEEE. CDR3 coding DNA: TGTTCCAGCAGCCCCCGGGACAGGGGCTTCCTCGGCTACACCTTC. Translating it yields CSSSPRDRGFLGYTF.

This chain uses TRBV4-2 with TRBJ1-6; a weak D match, TRBD1 (6 bases). The CDR3 consists of 14 residues. The germline gives CDR1 LGHNA, CDR2 YNFKEQ. Trimming left V 4 bases short and J 7 bases short, with 11 bases between. The CDR3 loop is CASSLQGRNSPLHF. Written as DNA, the CDR3 is TGTGCCAGCAGCCTTCAGGGGCGGAATTCACCCCTCCACTTT.